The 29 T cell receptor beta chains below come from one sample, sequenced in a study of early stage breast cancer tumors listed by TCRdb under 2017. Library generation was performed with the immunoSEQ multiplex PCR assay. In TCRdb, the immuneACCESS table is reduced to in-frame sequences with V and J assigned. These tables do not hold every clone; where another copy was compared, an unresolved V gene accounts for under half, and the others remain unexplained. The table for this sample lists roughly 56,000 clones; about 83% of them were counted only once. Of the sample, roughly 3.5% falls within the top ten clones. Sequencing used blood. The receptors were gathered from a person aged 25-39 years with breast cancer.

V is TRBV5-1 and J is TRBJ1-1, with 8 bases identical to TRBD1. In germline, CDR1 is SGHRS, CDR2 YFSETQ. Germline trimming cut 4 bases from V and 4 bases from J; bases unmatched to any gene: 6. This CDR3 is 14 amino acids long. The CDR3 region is CASSTGQGATEAFF. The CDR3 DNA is TGCGCCAGCAGCACCGGACAGGGTGCCACTGAAGCTTTCTTT.

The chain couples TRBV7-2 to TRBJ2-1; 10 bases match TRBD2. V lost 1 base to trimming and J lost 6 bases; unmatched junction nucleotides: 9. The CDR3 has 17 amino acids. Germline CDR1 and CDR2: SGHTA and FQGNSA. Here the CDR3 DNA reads TGTGCCAGCAGCTTAGAGCCTAGCGGGAGCCCCCTCAATGAGCAGTTCTTC. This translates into CASSLEPSGSPLNEQFF. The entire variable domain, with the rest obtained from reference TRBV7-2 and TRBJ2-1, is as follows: GAGVSQSPSNKVTEKGKDVELRCDPISGHTALYWYRQSLGQGLEFLIYFQGNSAPDKSGLPSDRFSAERTGGSVSTLTIQRTQQEDSAVYLCASSLEPSGSPLNEQFFGPGTRLTVL.

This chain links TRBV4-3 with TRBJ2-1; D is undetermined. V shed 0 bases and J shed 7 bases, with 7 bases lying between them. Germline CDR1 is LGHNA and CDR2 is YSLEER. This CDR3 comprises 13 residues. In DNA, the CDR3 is TGCGCCAGCAGCCAAGAAAATCGGAATGAGCAGTTCTTC. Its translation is CASSQENRNEQFF.

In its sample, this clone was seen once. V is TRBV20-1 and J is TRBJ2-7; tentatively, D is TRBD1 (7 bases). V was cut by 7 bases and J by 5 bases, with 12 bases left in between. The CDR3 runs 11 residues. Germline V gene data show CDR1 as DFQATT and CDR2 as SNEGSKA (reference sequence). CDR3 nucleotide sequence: TGCAGTGTAGGAGGGGGCCACGAGCAGTACTTC. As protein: CSVGGGHEQYF.

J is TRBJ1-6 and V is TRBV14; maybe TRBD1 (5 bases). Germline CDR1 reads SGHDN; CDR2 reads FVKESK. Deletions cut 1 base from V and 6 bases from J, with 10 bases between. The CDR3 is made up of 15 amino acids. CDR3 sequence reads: CASSQVGQSNSPLHF. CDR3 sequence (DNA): TGTGCCAGCAGCCAAGTGGGGCAGAGTAATTCACCCCTCCACTTT.

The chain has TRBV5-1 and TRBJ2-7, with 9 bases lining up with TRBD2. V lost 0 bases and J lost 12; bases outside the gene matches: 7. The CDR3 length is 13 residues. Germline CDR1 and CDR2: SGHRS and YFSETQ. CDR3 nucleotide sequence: TGCGCCAGCAGCTTGGCCGTAGCGGGAGTCAGGTACTTC. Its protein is CASSLAVAGVRYF.

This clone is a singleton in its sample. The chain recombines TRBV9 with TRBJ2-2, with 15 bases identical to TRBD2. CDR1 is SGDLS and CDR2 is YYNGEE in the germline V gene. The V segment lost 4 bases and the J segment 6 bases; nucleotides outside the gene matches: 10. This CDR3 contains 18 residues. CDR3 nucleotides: TGTGCCAGCAGCCTTAGACTGGGACTAGCGGGAGGCTCCGGGGAGCTGTTTTTT. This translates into CASSLRLGLAGGSGELFF.

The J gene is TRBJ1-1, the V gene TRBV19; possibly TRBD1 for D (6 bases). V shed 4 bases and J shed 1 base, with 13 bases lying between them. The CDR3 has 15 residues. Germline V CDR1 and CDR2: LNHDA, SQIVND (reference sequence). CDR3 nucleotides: TGTGCCAGTAGTAATACGGGACAAACGAACACTGAAGCTTTCTTT. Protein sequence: CASSNTGQTNTEAFF.

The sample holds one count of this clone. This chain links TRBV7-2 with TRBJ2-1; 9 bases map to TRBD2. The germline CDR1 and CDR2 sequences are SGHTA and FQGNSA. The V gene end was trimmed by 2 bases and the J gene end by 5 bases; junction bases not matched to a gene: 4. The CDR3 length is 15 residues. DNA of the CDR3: TGTGCCAGCAGCTTAATCGGCGGGGGGGACAATGAGCAGTTCTTC. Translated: CASSLIGGGDNEQFF.

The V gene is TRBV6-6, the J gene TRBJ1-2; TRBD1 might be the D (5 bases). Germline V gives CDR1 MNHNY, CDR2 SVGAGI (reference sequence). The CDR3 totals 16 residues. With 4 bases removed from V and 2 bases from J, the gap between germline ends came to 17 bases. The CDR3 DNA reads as TGTGCCAGCAGTTTACCCTCGTTGGGGGAGAACTATGGCTACACCTTC. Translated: CASSLPSLGENYGYTF.

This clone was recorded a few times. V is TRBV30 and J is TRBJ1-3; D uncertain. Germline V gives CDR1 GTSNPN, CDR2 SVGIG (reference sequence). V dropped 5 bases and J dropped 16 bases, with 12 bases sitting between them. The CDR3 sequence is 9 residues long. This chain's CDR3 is CAWDAGAYF. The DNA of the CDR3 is TGTGCCTGGGATGCAGGAGCGTATTTT.

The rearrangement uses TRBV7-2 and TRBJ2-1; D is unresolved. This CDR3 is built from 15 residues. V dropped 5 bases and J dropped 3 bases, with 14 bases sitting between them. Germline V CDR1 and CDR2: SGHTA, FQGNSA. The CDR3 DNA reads TGTGCCAGCAGCCCAGCTGTGGTAAACTACAATGAGCAGTTCTTC. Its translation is CASSPAVVNYNEQFF.

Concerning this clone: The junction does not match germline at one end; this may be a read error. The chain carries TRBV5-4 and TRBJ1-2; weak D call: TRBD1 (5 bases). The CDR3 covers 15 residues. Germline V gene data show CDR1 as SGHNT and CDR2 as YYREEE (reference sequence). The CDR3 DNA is TGTGCCAGCGGCTTAGGGGCAGACGCTAACTATGGCTACACCTTC. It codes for CASGLGADANYGYTF.

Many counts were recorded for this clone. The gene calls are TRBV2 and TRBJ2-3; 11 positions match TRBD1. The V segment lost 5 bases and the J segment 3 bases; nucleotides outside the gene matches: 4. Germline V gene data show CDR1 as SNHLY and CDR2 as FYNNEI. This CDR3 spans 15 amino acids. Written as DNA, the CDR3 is TGTGCCAGCAGTAGGACAGGGGGCTTTACAGATACGCAGTATTTT. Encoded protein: CASSRTGGFTDTQYF.

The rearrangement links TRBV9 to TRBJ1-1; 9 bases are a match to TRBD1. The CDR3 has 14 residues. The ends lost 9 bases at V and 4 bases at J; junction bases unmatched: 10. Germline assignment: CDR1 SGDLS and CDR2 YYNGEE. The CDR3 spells CATRTGEGSTEAFF. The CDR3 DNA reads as TGTGCCACCAGGACAGGGGAGGGGAGCACTGAAGCTTTCTTT.

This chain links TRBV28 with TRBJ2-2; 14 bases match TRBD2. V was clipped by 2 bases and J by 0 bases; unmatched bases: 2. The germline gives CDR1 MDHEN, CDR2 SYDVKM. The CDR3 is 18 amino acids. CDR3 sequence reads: CASSLRGLAGANTGELFF. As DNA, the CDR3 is TGTGCCAGCAGTTTACGGGGACTAGCGGGAGCGAACACCGGGGAGCTGTTTTTT.

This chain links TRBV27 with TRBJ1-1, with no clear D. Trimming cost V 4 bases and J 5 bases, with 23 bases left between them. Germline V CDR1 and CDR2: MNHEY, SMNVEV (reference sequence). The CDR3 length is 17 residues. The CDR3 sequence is CASSSILTPLRGTEAFF. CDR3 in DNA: TGTGCCAGCAGTTCCATCCTGACCCCGCTAAGAGGGACTGAAGCTTTCTTT.

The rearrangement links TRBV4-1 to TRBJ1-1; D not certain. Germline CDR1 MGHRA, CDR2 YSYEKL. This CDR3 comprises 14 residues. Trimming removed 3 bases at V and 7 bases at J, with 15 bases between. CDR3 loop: CASSHGPQPYEAFF. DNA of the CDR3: TGCGCCAGCAGCCACGGACCTCAGCCTTATGAAGCTTTCTTT.

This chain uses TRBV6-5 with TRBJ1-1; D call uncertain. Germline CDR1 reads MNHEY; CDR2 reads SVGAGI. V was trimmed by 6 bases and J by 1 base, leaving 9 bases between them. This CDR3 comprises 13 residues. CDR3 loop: CASRPVKNTEAFF. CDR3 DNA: TGTGCCAGCAGACCGGTAAAGAACACTGAAGCTTTCTTT.

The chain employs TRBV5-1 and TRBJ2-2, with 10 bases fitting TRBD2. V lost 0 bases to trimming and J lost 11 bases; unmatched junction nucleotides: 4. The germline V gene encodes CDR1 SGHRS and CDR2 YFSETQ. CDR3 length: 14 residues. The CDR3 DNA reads TGCGCCAGCAGCTTGGGGTTAGCGGGAGGAGAGCTGTTTTTT. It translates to CASSLGLAGGELFF.

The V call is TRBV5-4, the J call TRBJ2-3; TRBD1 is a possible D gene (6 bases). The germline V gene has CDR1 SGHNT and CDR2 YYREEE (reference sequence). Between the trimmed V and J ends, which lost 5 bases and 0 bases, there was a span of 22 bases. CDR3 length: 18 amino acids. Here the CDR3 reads CASRPPSLGQISTDTQYF. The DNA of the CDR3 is TGTGCCAGCAGACCTCCGTCCCTCGGACAGATCAGCACAGATACGCAGTATTTT.

The CDR3 sequence is CSVAPQTAHYNEQFF. The CDR3 DNA is TGCAGCGTTGCACCTCAGACCGCACACTACAATGAGCAGTTCTTC. This sequence joins TRBV29-1 and TRBJ2-1; D is undetermined. The germline V gene has CDR1 SQVTM and CDR2 ANQGSEA. V was cut by 4 bases and J by 3 bases, with 16 bases left in between. The CDR3 consists of 15 residues.

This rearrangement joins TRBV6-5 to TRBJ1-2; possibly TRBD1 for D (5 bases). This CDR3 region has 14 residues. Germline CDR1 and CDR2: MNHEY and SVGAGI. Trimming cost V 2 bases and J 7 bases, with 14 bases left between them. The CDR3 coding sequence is TGTGCCAGCAGTTACAGCCTTAGGACATCTGGCTACACCTTC. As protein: CASSYSLRTSGYTF.

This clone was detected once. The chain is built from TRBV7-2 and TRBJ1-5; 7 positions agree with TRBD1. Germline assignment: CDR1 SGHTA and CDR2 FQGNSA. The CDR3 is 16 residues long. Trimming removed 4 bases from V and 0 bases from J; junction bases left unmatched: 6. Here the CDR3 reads CASSSRTGDSNQPQHF. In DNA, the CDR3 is TGTGCCAGCAGCTCGCGGACAGGAGATAGCAATCAGCCCCAGCATTTT.

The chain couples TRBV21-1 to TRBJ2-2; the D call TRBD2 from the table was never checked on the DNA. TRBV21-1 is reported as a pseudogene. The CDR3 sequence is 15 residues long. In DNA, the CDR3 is TGTGCCAGCAGCAAAAGTTTAAGCGGGGCCGGGGAGCTGTTTTTT. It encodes CASSKSLSGAGELFF.

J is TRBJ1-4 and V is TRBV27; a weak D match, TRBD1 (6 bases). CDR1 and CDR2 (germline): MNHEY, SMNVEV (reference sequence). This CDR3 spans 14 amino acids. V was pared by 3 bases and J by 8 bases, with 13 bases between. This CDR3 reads CASSFWGAREKLFF. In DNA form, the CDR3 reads TGTGCCAGCAGTTTTTGGGGGGCTCGAGAAAAACTGTTTTTT.

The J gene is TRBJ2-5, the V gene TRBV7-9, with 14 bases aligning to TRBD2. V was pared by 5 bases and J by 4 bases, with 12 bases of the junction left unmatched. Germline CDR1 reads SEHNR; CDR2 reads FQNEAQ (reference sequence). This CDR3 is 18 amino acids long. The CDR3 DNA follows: TGTGCCAGCAGCGTATCAATGACTAGCGGGAGGGCCGGAGAGACCCAGTACTTC. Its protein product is CASSVSMTSGRAGETQYF.

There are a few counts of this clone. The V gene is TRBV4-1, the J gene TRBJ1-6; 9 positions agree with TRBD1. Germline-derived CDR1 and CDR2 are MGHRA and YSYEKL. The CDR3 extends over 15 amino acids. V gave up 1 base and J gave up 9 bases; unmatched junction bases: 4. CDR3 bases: TGCGCCAGCAGCCAAGTTACAGGGGGCCGTTCACCCCTCCACTTT. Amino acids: CASSQVTGGRSPLHF.

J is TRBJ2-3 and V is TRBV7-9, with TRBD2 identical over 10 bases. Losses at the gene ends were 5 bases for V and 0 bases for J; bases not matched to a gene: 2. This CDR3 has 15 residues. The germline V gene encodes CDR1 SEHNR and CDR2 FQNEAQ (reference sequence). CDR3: CASSTAGGSTDTQYF. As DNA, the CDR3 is TGTGCCAGCAGCACAGCGGGAGGGAGCACAGATACGCAGTATTTT.